These 11 T cell receptor beta chains were all obtained from the same sample, sequenced in a study of metastatic and nonmetastatic thyroid tumors. Among the patients, none had received any treatment before thyroid surgery. TCRdb re-called clones via MiXCR from the PCR reads. The sample yields tens of thousands of clones, about 12% seen once. What was sequenced was blood. These receptors all stem from a male donor with papillary thyroid cancer or a benign thyroid nodule (not recorded which). Some clones in this sample may be carry-over from other donors' samples.

As regards this clone: Sequence at one end of the junction differs from germline and may be a read error. V gene TRBV2 combines with J gene TRBJ2-5; D not certain. The CDR3 has 13 residues. Germline CDR1 and CDR2: SNHLY and FYNNEI. CDR3 loop: CASSENTQDTQYF. CDR3 bases: TGTGCCAGCAGTGAAAATACCCAAGATACCCAGTACTTC.

This clone was picked up many times. This CDR3 is also generated by other DNA sequences in the sample. The chain recombines TRBV28 with TRBJ2-3; 7 bases are shared with TRBD1. V gave up 5 bases and J gave up 2 bases; unmatched junction bases: 4. The CDR3 consists of 14 residues. Germline CDR1 MDHEN, CDR2 SYDVKM. CDR3 DNA sequence: TGTGCCAGCAGTATGGGACAGATCACAGATACGCAGTATTTT. Its protein product is CASSMGQITDTQYF.

The table lists this clone with a few counts. The chain has TRBV10-3 and TRBJ2-7; D is unclear. The CDR3 is 12 residues long. Germline V CDR1 and CDR2: ENHRY, SYGVKD. V was pared by 6 bases and J by 2 bases, with 8 bases between. The CDR3 sequence is CAIRHVAYEQYF. The CDR3, as DNA: TGTGCCATCAGACATGTGGCCTACGAGCAGTACTTC.

This clone was observed many times. CDR3 amino acids: CSARGEGRTEAFF. CDR3 in DNA: TGCAGTGCTAGAGGCGAGGGGCGTACTGAAGCTTTCTTT. This chain uses TRBV20-1 with TRBJ1-1; tentatively, D is TRBD1 (5 bases). Trimming pared 1 base from V and 5 bases from J, leaving 11 bases between. Germline V gene lookup returns CDR1 DFQATT and CDR2 SNEGSKA (reference sequence). This CDR3 contains 13 residues.

This clone was picked up a small number of times. CDR3 sequence (DNA): TGTGCCAGCAGCCAAGATTCTAGCGGGCACTACAATGAGCAGTTCTTC. This codes for CASSQDSSGHYNEQFF. The chain employs TRBV3-1 and TRBJ2-1; TRBD2 matches 8 bases. This CDR3 has 16 residues. Trimming took 0 bases from V and 3 from J; bases not matched to a gene: 4. Germline loops: CDR1 LGHDT, CDR2 YNNKEL (reference sequence).

Ten or more counts support this clone. The chain's CDR3 is CASCLQLKDTQYF. The CDR3 nucleotides read TGTGCCAGCTGCCTACAGCTCAAAGATACGCAGTATTTT. The chain recombines TRBV28 with TRBJ2-3, with D unresolved. This CDR3 comprises 13 residues. Trimming left V 8 bases short and J 5 bases short, with 14 bases between. Germline V gives CDR1 MDHEN, CDR2 SYDVKM.

The rearrangement joins TRBV28 to TRBJ1-6; 9 positions match TRBD1. Germline V gene lookup returns CDR1 MDHEN and CDR2 SYDVKM. J lost 9 bases, V lost 10 bases, and 16 bases had no gene match. The CDR3 has 16 residues. The CDR3 is CAIITTGTGTGSPLHF. The CDR3 DNA is TGTGCCATCATTACAACCGGGACAGGGACAGGTTCACCCCTCCACTTT.

The CDR3 sequence: CASSRRDYNYGYTF. The DNA of the CDR3 is TGTGCCAGCTCACGCAGAGACTACAACTATGGCTACACCTTC. The chain employs TRBV18 and TRBJ1-2; D is undetermined. Trimming stripped 4 bases from V and 2 bases from J, with 11 bases between. The CDR3 is 14 residues long. Germline CDR1 is KGHSH and CDR2 is LQKENI.

This clone was detected ten times or more. This chain uses TRBV11-2 with TRBJ1-1, with D hard to call. CDR3 length: 12 amino acids. Germline CDR1 and CDR2: SGHAT and FQNNGV. The V end was cut by 5 bases, the J end by 7 bases, with 11 bases between. CDR3 region: CASSPSPGEAFF. The CDR3 DNA reads as TGTGCCAGCAGCCCTTCCCCTGGTGAAGCTTTCTTT.

This clone qualifies as medium-sized. The CDR3 nucleotides are TGTGCCAGCAGTTGGTCAGGAAAACGAAACACCATATATTTT. Translation gives CASSWSGKRNTIYF. The chain joins TRBV28 to TRBJ1-3; no clear D gene. Between the trimmed V and J ends, which lost 4 bases and 5 bases, there was a span of 12 bases. The CDR3 runs 14 residues. Germline loops: CDR1 MDHEN, CDR2 SYDVKM.

DNA of the CDR3: TGTGCCAGCACCACCCTCGTGGGGGCCTACGAGCAGTACTTC. Translated: CASTTLVGAYEQYF. This chain uses TRBV28 with TRBJ2-7; D assignment may be TRBD1 or TRBD2 (5 bases each). The germline CDR1 and CDR2 sequences are MDHEN and SYDVKM. The CDR3 is made up of 14 amino acids. Trimming left V 7 bases short and J 2 bases short, with 15 bases between.